The rows below give T cell receptor beta chains drawn from one sample of a study of OX40 agonist ivuxolimab in advanced cancers. The method was immunoSEQ multiplex PCR; TCRdb's version includes in-frame clones alone and lacks a portion of them. The sample lists roughly 18,000 clones, around three quarters occurring once. Sequencing was performed on CD4+ or CD8+ T cells sorted from blood, taken in a trial of the OX40 agonist ivuxolimab. The receptors shown here come from an adult with an advanced solid tumor such as melanoma, head and neck, liver or kidney cancer. Each CDR3 is given with its conserved first and last residue. D genes are given only for firm matches. Size tells how often a clone was seen (once, few, many) or the class of an expanded clone, and some rows leave it out.

size: NA
J: TRBJ2-1
V: TRBV28
D: NA
DNA: TGTGCCAGCAGTTTAACTGTAACCGGGACCCTTCCGTTCTTC
CDR3: CASSLTVTGTLPFF

size: NA
J: TRBJ2-5
V: TRBV9
D: NA
DNA: TGTGCCAGCAGCCGAGAAGGGATGGCTAGAGAGACCCAGTACTTC
CDR3: CASSREGMARETQYF

size: NA
J: TRBJ2-3
V: TRBV7-2
D: TRBD2
DNA: TGTGCCAGCAGCCTTTGGACTAGCGTGGGCACAGATACGCAGTATTTT
CDR3: CASSLWTSVGTDTQYF

size: once
J: TRBJ1-1
V: TRBV5-1
D: NA
DNA: TGCGCCAGCAGCCGCAGCGGGCAGGGCGGGACTGAAGCTTTCTTT
CDR3: CASSRSGQGGTEAFF

size: few
J: TRBJ1-5
V: TRBV10-3
D: TRBD1
DNA: TGTGCCATCAGTGAGTCGGGCAGGGGGCGCGATCAGCCCCAGCATTTT
CDR3: CAISESGRGRDQPQHF

size: NA
J: TRBJ1-6
V: TRBV6-5
D: NA
DNA: TGTGCCAGCAGTACGCCTTGGGAGGGTCAATCACCCCTCCACTTT
CDR3: CASSTPWEGQSPLHF

size: few
J: TRBJ1-1
V: TRBV5-1
D: NA
DNA: TGCGCCAGCAGCTTGGATGGGGTGAGGGTCACTGAAGCTTTCTTT
CDR3: CASSLDGVRVTEAFF

size: NA
J: TRBJ2-7
V: TRBV18
D: NA
DNA: TGTGCCAGCTCACCAGTGGGGCGAAGCTCCTACGAGCAGTACTTC
CDR3: CASSPVGRSSYEQYF

size: once
J: TRBJ2-5
V: TRBV9
D: TRBD1
DNA: TGTGCCAGCAGCGTAGGTCCAGGACAGGGAGAGACCCAGTACTTC
CDR3: CASSVGPGQGETQYF

size: once
J: TRBJ1-5
V: TRBV28
D: NA
DNA: TGTGCCAGCAGTGTACAGCATTTCAATCAGCCCCAGCATTTT
CDR3: CASSVQHFNQPQHF

size: once
J: TRBJ2-3
V: TRBV6-4
D: NA
DNA: TGTGCCAGCAGTGAAGGAGGGGGGGCTACGCAGTATTTT
CDR3: CASSEGGGATQYF

size: NA
J: TRBJ1-4
V: TRBV6-6
D: NA
DNA: TGTGCCAGTCGATATCTGGAAAAACTGTTTTTT
CDR3: CASRYLEKLFF

size: NA
J: TRBJ1-1
V: TRBV30
D: NA
DNA: TGTGCCTGGAGTGTTGGCAGATTGAACACTGAAGCTTTCTTT
CDR3: CAWSVGRLNTEAFF

size: NA
J: TRBJ2-7
V: TRBV6-5
D: TRBD2
DNA: TGTGCCAGCAGTTACTCGGGCGGGAGGGGGAAATACGAGCAGTACTTC
CDR3: CASSYSGGRGKYEQYF

size: NA
J: TRBJ1-5
V: TRBV5-8
D: NA
DNA: TGTGCCAGCAGCCACAACAGGGCGTACCAGCCCCAGCATTTT
CDR3: CASSHNRAYQPQHF

size: NA
J: TRBJ1-4
V: TRBV5-4
D: NA
DNA: TGTGCCAGCAGCTTGGCGGGACGGAAAAATGAAAAACTGTTTTTT
CDR3: CASSLAGRKNEKLFF